The rows below give T cell receptor beta chains drawn from one sample of a study of T cells after yellow fever vaccination. TCRdb itself ran the 5' RACE reads through MiXCR, one entry per CDR3 protein. This repertoire shows roughly 49,000 distinct CDR3 sequences, 7% to 8.5% found once; its top ten account for roughly 27%. The sequenced sample was CD8+ T cells sorted from PBMCs, obtained roughly 14 days after the first yellow fever vaccination. These receptors all come from a man aged 18-30 years who received the YFV17D yellow fever vaccine. The CDR3 runs from the conserved cysteine through the conserved F or W. The D gene is left open where the match is weak. Rows give clone size only sometimes, using once, few, many, or a class for an expanded clone.

V gene,clone size,J gene,CDR3 length,D gene,CDR3 DNA,CDR3 protein
TRBV27,many,TRBJ2-7,13,-,TGTGCCAGCAGTTTCGGACCCAGCTACGAGCAGTACTTC,CASSFGPSYEQYF
TRBV3-1,-,TRBJ2-5,15,-,TGTGCCAGCAGCTCCCCGACTATATTCGAAGAGACCCAGTACTTC,CASSSPTIFEETQYF
TRBV7-3,many,TRBJ2-1,15,TRBD1,TGTGCCAGCAGCCCACGCCTCGGGACAGGGAATGAGCAGTTCTTC,CASSPRLGTGNEQFF
TRBV6-1,few,TRBJ1-2,16,-,TGTGCCAGCAGTGAATGGAGGGGCATCTCTAACTATGGCTACACCTTC,CASSEWRGISNYGYTF
TRBV28,few,TRBJ1-6,15,TRBD1,TGTGCCAGCAGCGGGACGGGACAGGGGGATTCACCCCTCCACTTT,CASSGTGQGDSPLHF
TRBV14,-,TRBJ1-6,18,-,TGTGCCAGCAGCCAGTGGAAATCCAGGGCCTCCTATAATTCACCCCTCCACTTT,CASSQWKSRASYNSPLHF
TRBV11-3,few,TRBJ1-1,13,-,TGTGCCAGCAGTACGGGGGTGAACACTGAAGCTTTCTTT,CASSTGVNTEAFF
TRBV6-2/TRBV6-3,many,TRBJ1-5,14,-,TGTGCCAGCGGTAAAGGGGGAATAAGTCAGCCCCAGCATTTT,CASGKGGISQPQHF
TRBV5-1,many,TRBJ2-2,15,-,TGCGCCAGCAGCCTGAGCGGGACAAACACCGGGGAGCTGTTTTTT,CASSLSGTNTGELFF
TRBV5-1,many,TRBJ2-5,13,-,TGCGCCAGCAGCTTGGTCCCGGAAGAGACCCAGTACTTC,CASSLVPEETQYF
TRBV4-2,many,TRBJ2-1,12,-,TGTGCCAGCAGCCAAGATGAGGGTGAGCAGTTCTTC,CASSQDEGEQFF
TRBV20-1,many,TRBJ1-6,14,-,TGCAGTGCTAGAATGCCGACCACTAATTCACCCCTCCACTTT,CSARMPTTNSPLHF
TRBV27,many,TRBJ1-5,13,-,TGTGCCAGCAGTATTCGTAGCAATCAGCCCCAGCATTTT,CASSIRSNQPQHF
TRBV14,many,TRBJ2-1,12,TRBD1,TGTGCCAGCAGTCGACAGGGGAATGAGCAGTTCTTC,CASSRQGNEQFF
TRBV6-2/TRBV6-3,many,TRBJ1-1,15,-,TGTGCCAGCAGTTTGTCCGGCGGGGGCCTTTTTGAAGCTTTCTTT,CASSLSGGGLFEAFF
TRBV6-5,many,TRBJ2-5,15,-,TGTGCCAGCAGACTTAAGTTGACGTCCCAAGAGACCCAGTACTTC,CASRLKLTSQETQYF
TRBV4-3,many,TRBJ2-3,18,TRBD1,TGCGCCAGCAGCCAAGATTCGACAGGGCGTAGGTTGGCAGATACGCAGTATTTT,CASSQDSTGRRLADTQYF
TRBV4-1,many,TRBJ1-2,15,TRBD1,TGCGCCAGCAGCCAAAGGGACTCCGGACAGGATGGCTACACCTTC,CASSQRDSGQDGYTF
TRBV20-1,few,TRBJ1-4,12,-,TGCAGTGCTAGAGGACCCGGGGAAAAACTGTTTTTT,CSARGPGEKLFF
TRBV5-5,-,TRBJ2-5,16,TRBD2,TGTGCCAGCAGCTTGGCCGGGTGGGGGGGCCAAGAGACCCAGTACTTC,CASSLAGWGGQETQYF
TRBV12-3/TRBV12-4,many,TRBJ2-5,14,-,TGTGCCAGCAGATCCGGGGGCCGGGGAGAGACCCAGTACTTC,CASRSGGRGETQYF
TRBV4-1,many,TRBJ2-5,14,TRBD2,TGCGCCAGCAGCCAGGTGGGGAGGGAGGAGACCCAGTACTTC,CASSQVGREETQYF
TRBV29-1,once,TRBJ1-1,12,-,TGCAGCGTTACCGTGGGGAACACTGAAGCTTTCTTT,CSVTVGNTEAFF
TRBV20-1,many,TRBJ1-3,14,TRBD1,TGCAGTGCTATTCCACAGGGGGCTGGAAACACCATATATTTT,CSAIPQGAGNTIYF
TRBV19,few,TRBJ2-1,18,TRBD2,TGTGCCAGTAGTATAGATGATATACGACTAGCGGGTGGAAATGAGCAGTTCTTC,CASSIDDIRLAGGNEQFF
TRBV2,many,TRBJ2-5,16,-,TGTGCCAGCATCCCTCCTCAGAGGGGACGACAAGAGACCCAGTACTTC,CASIPPQRGRQETQYF
TRBV12-3/TRBV12-4,few,TRBJ1-2,17,-,TGTGCCAGCGCCCACTCCGGCAGCGGGCTCCTCCACTATGGCTACACCTTC,CASAHSGSGLLHYGYTF
TRBV19,many,TRBJ1-5,15,-,TGTGCCAGTAGTATACGAGGGGTCTCCAGGGAGCCCCAGCATTTT,CASSIRGVSREPQHF
TRBV7-3,many,TRBJ1-2,17,-,TGTGCCAGCAGCCAACACCGCCCCGACGGGGCCCCCGGTGGCTACACCTTC,CASSQHRPDGAPGGYTF
TRBV3-1,-,TRBJ2-1,16,TRBD2,TGTGCCAGCAGCCAATGGCGAGCGGGGGGTTTGAATGAGCAGTTCTTC,CASSQWRAGGLNEQFF
TRBV5-5,few,TRBJ1-1,13,-,TGTGCCAGCAGCTTGCGCGGATACACTGAAGCTTTCTTT,CASSLRGYTEAFF
TRBV4-3,-,TRBJ2-3,16,TRBD2,TGCGCCAGCAGCCCGGGCCCACTAGCGATCACAGATACGCAGTATTTT,CASSPGPLAITDTQYF
TRBV5-5,-,TRBJ2-1,15,-,TGTGCCAGCAGCTTAGAGGGGCTGGCCTACAATGAGCAGTTCTTC,CASSLEGLAYNEQFF
TRBV4-3,many,TRBJ1-2,14,-,TGCGCCAGCAGCCAAGATTTAGGGAACTATGGCTACACCTTC,CASSQDLGNYGYTF
TRBV7-8,many,TRBJ2-1,16,-,TGTGCCAGCAGCGCAAACCGGTGGGGCCTGGGGAATGAGCAGTTCTTC,CASSANRWGLGNEQFF
TRBV6-5,many,TRBJ1-6,13,-,TGTGCCAGCAGCCCGGCGGTCAATTCACCCCTCCACTTT,CASSPAVNSPLHF
TRBV6-1,-,TRBJ2-2,15,-,TGTGCCAGCGGAAGATTCCTAGCGAACACCGGGGAGCTGTTTTTT,CASGRFLANTGELFF
TRBV12-3/TRBV12-4,many,TRBJ2-7,14,TRBD1,TGTGCCAGCAGTTCGGGGACAGGGGGCTACGAGCAGTACTTC,CASSSGTGGYEQYF
TRBV9,-,TRBJ2-7,14,TRBD1,TGTGCCAGCAGCAAGGGGGACAGGTACTACGAGCAGTACTTC,CASSKGDRYYEQYF
TRBV5-6,many,TRBJ2-4,17,-,TGTGCCAGCAGCTTGGCTGGGAGAGCCCTCGCCAAAAACATTCAGTACTTC,CASSLAGRALAKNIQYF
TRBV27,many,TRBJ1-2,13,-,TGTGCCAGCAGTTTATCTGACGGCTATGGCTACACCTTC,CASSLSDGYGYTF
TRBV6-2/TRBV6-3,many,TRBJ1-1,14,-,TGTGCCAGCAGTTACAGGGAGATGAACACTGAAGCTTTCTTT,CASSYREMNTEAFF
TRBV10-3,few,TRBJ1-6,16,TRBD1,TGTGCCATCAGGGGACAGGGTGGCTCCTATAATTCACCCCTCCACTTT,CAIRGQGGSYNSPLHF
TRBV7-9,-,TRBJ2-5,13,-,TGTGCCAGCAGCAAGAGCGTGGAGGAGACCCAGTACTTC,CASSKSVEETQYF
TRBV20-1,many,TRBJ2-5,13,-,TGCAGTGCTAGGAGGGGCGGGCAAGAGACCCAGTACTTC,CSARRGGQETQYF
TRBV20-1,many,TRBJ1-2,12,TRBD1,TGCAGTGCCCGGGGACAGGCTTATGGCTACACCTTC,CSARGQAYGYTF
TRBV4-1,many,TRBJ2-3,16,-,TGCGCCAGCAGCCTGGCGACCGTCGCTCACACAGATACGCAGTATTTT,CASSLATVAHTDTQYF
TRBV29-1,many,TRBJ2-3,13,TRBD1,TGCAGCGTTGAGACAGGGGGGATAGATACGCAGTATTTT,CSVETGGIDTQYF
TRBV7-9,many,TRBJ2-3,15,-,TGTGCCAGCAGCTTAGCTCCGCGCGGGGTAGATACGCAGTATTTT,CASSLAPRGVDTQYF
TRBV15,many,TRBJ1-5,15,-,TGTGCCACCAGCAGAGATCTTAAGATCGTACAGCCCCAGCATTTT,CATSRDLKIVQPQHF
TRBV20-1,many,TRBJ2-3,14,-,TGCAGTGCCCTAGGAAAGCGGGGCACAGATACGCAGTATTTT,CSALGKRGTDTQYF
TRBV12-3/TRBV12-4,many,TRBJ1-1,14,-,TGTGCCAGCAGCCTGGGGGGGCTGGACACTGAAGCTTTCTTT,CASSLGGLDTEAFF
TRBV2,many,TRBJ2-3,15,-,TGTGCCAGCGATCCCTTCCGCGGTAGCACAGATACGCAGTATTTT,CASDPFRGSTDTQYF